A single sample is the source of the 18 T cell receptor beta chains below, sequenced in a study of OX40 agonist ivuxolimab in advanced cancers. The table came from immunoSEQ multiplex PCR; TCRdb's copy has only in-frame clones and leaves some out. The repertoire includes approximately 50,000 clones, approximately 80% of them detected once, and around 12% sits in the top ten. The sample here was CD4+ or CD8+ T cells sorted from blood, taken in a trial of the OX40 agonist ivuxolimab. The receptors originated from an adult with an advanced solid tumor such as melanoma, head and neck, liver or kidney cancer.

CDR3 bases: TGTGCCAGCTCAGACGATAGCAATCAGCCCCAGCATTTT. Translated, it gives CASSDDSNQPQHF. J is TRBJ1-5 and V is TRBV18, with D uncertain. The CDR3 consists of 13 residues. Germline V gene sequence: CDR1 KGHSH, CDR2 LQKENI. The V end was cut by 5 bases, the J end by 0 bases, with 5 bases between.

V is TRBV11-1 and J is TRBJ2-1; the D gene is possibly TRBD2 (6 bases). V was shortened by 3 bases and J by 6 bases, with 15 bases between the two germline ends. The CDR3 totals 15 residues. Germline V lookup: CDR1 SGHAT, CDR2 FQDESV (reference sequence). Here the CDR3 reads CASSFGGVGGNEQFF. CDR3 coding DNA: TGTGCCAGCAGCTTCGGGGGAGTGGGTGGCAATGAGCAGTTCTTC.

This chain joins TRBV11-2 and TRBJ2-5; D possibly uses TRBD1 or TRBD2 (5 bases each). Germline V gene sequence: CDR1 SGHAT, CDR2 FQNNGV. The CDR3 consists of 14 residues. V lost 7 bases to trimming and J lost 4 bases, with 16 bases between them. CDR3 sequence: CASKRGHGGETQYF. DNA for the CDR3: TGTGCCAGCAAACGGGGCCACGGTGGAGAGACCCAGTACTTC.

The J gene is TRBJ1-2, the V gene TRBV30, with D unresolved. The V gene's germline CDR1 is GTSNPN and CDR2 SVGIG (reference sequence). V was clipped by 1 base and J by 6 bases, with 6 bases between them. The CDR3 contains 11 residues. CDR3 loop: CAWSDGDGYTF. Here the CDR3 DNA reads TGTGCCTGGAGTGACGGAGATGGCTACACCTTC.

The chain has TRBV7-6 and TRBJ2-7; a weak D match, TRBD2 (5 bases). Deletions cut 1 base from V and 3 bases from J, with 7 bases between. CDR3 size: 13 residues. Germline V CDR1 and CDR2: SGHVS, FNYEAQ. The CDR3 DNA reads as TGTGCCAGCAGCTTAGGAGGGTACTACGAGCAGTACTTC. This translates into CASSLGGYYEQYF.

The V call is TRBV5-4, the J call TRBJ2-3, with TRBD2 identical over 9 bases. The CDR3 covers 14 residues. The V gene's germline CDR1 is SGHNT and CDR2 YYREEE (reference sequence). The ends lost 4 bases at V and 6 bases at J; junction bases unmatched: 6. CDR3 in amino acids: CASSGGRATDTQYF. The CDR3 DNA reads TGTGCCAGCAGCGGCGGGAGGGCCACCGATACGCAGTATTTT.

V gene TRBV5-5 combines with J gene TRBJ2-5; D might be TRBD1 or TRBD2, each matching 6 bases. V lost 0 bases, J lost 4 bases, and 10 bases lay in between. In germline, CDR1 is SGHKS, CDR2 YYEKEE (reference sequence). This CDR3 has 14 residues. The CDR3: CASSLVPGAETQYF. DNA of the CDR3: TGTGCCAGCAGCTTGGTCCCGGGGGCAGAGACCCAGTACTTC.

V usage is TRBV10-3 and J usage is TRBJ1-2; possibly TRBD1 for D (5 bases). Germline loops: CDR1 ENHRY, CDR2 SYGVKD. CDR3 length: 16 residues. With 1 base removed from V and 8 bases from J, the gap between germline ends came to 20 bases. In DNA, the CDR3 is TGTGCCATCAGTGAGTTGGGGGACGGCGGAGGAGGGGGCTACACCTTC. Amino acids: CAISELGDGGGGGYTF.

This sequence joins TRBV7-6 and TRBJ1-1; 8 nucleotides match TRBD1. V lost 2 bases to trimming and J lost 3 bases; unmatched junction nucleotides: 5. The CDR3 length is 15 residues. Germline CDR1 and CDR2: SGHVS and FNYEAQ. The CDR3 is CASSLITGGDTEAFF. For the CDR3, the DNA is TGTGCCAGCAGCTTAATTACAGGGGGGGACACTGAAGCTTTCTTT.

The CDR3 region is CASCPGGSTDTQYF. The CDR3 DNA reads TGTGCCAGCTGCCCCGGCGGGAGCACAGATACGCAGTATTTT. The chain has TRBV7-8 and TRBJ2-3, with D possibly TRBD2 on 5 matching bases. Looked up from germline, CDR1 is SGHVS and CDR2 is FQNEAQ. Trimming stripped 8 bases from V and 0 bases from J, with 12 bases between. The CDR3 is 14 amino acids.

The chain couples TRBV4-1 to TRBJ1-1, with D possibly matching TRBD1 (6 bases). Germline V gives CDR1 MGHRA, CDR2 YSYEKL. There are 15 residues in the CDR3. V lost 0 bases and J 1 base, leaving 9 bases between the germline ends. The CDR3 loop reads CASSQDWGQNTEAFF. CDR3 DNA sequence: TGCGCCAGCAGCCAAGACTGGGGACAGAACACTGAAGCTTTCTTT.

This clone was counted only a few times. The gene calls are TRBV7-2 and TRBJ2-1; tentatively, D is TRBD2 (6 bases). There are 17 residues in the CDR3. Germline CDR1 SGHTA, CDR2 FQGNSA. Trimming removed 1 base at V and 5 bases at J, with 18 bases between. The CDR3 loop is CASSLGGLGTSDNEQFF. CDR3 DNA sequence: TGTGCCAGCAGCTTAGGGGGACTGGGGACCTCGGACAATGAGCAGTTCTTC.

The chain links TRBV27 to TRBJ1-5; D gene uncertain. Germline V gene sequence: CDR1 MNHEY, CDR2 SMNVEV (reference sequence). CDR3 size: 15 residues. The V end was cut by 4 bases, the J end by 2 bases, with 12 bases between. The CDR3 nucleotides read TGTGCCAGCAGTTCCTCGGCCGGGGGCAATCAGCCCCAGCATTTT. Residues: CASSSSAGGNQPQHF.

V usage is TRBV30 and J usage is TRBJ1-3; no firm D call. This CDR3 comprises 14 residues. V was shortened by 0 bases and J by 2 bases, with 8 bases between the two germline ends. Germline V lookup: CDR1 GTSNPN, CDR2 SVGIG (reference sequence). The CDR3 spells CAWSVGMTGNTIYF. The CDR3 DNA reads TGTGCCTGGAGTGTAGGAATGACTGGAAACACCATATATTTT.

The chain links TRBV7-9 to TRBJ2-3; 7 bases agree with TRBD2. With V trimmed by 2 bases and J by 6 bases, 2 bases remained unmatched. CDR3 length: 13 residues. CDR1 is SEHNR, CDR2 FQNEAQ, per germline (reference sequence). As DNA, the CDR3 is TGTGCCAGCAGCTTACAGGGAGGGGATACGCAGTATTTT. Protein: CASSLQGGDTQYF.

This chain uses TRBV19 with TRBJ2-3; the match to TRBD2 covers 8 bases. The V gene's germline CDR1 is LNHDA and CDR2 SQIVND (reference sequence). The trim removed 5 bases at V and 4 bases at J, leaving 5 bases unmatched. CDR3 size: 14 residues. Here the CDR3 reads CASSDGGAPDTQYF. The CDR3 DNA sequence: TGTGCCAGTAGTGACGGGGGGGCCCCAGATACGCAGTATTTT.

This rearrangement joins TRBV4-1 to TRBJ1-2; a possible D gene is TRBD1 (6 bases). CDR1 is MGHRA, CDR2 YSYEKL, per germline. The CDR3 consists of 14 residues. The V end was cut by 3 bases, the J end by 2 bases, with 10 bases between. The CDR3 DNA sequence: TGCGCCAGCAGCCACCATACAGGGAACTATGGCTACACCTTC. This encodes CASSHHTGNYGYTF.

The rearrangement uses TRBV7-2 and TRBJ2-7; TRBD1 aligns across 7 bases. The germline CDR1 and CDR2 sequences are SGHTA and FQGNSA. J gave up 1 base and V 5 bases, and 11 bases lay outside the gene matches. The length of the CDR3 is 16 residues. In nucleotides, the CDR3 is TGTGCCAGCAGCGAGTCCGGGACAGAACCTTCCTACGAGCAGTACTTC. This codes for CASSESGTEPSYEQYF.